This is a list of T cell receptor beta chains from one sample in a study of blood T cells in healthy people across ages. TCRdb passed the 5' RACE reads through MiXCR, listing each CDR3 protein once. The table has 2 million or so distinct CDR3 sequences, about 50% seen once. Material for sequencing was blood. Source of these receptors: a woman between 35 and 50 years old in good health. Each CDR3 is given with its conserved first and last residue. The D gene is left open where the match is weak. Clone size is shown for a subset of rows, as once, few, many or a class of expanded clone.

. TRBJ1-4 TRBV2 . TGTGCCAGCAGCGCCGGGAGGGGGGAAAAACTGTTTTTT CASSAGRGEKLFF
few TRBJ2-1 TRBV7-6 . TGTGCCAGCAGCTTAGTCTATTCTCGGGGCAATGAGCAGTTCTTC CASSLVYSRGNEQFF
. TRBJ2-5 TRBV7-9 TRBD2 TGTGCCAGCAACTCGCAAGTGACTAGCGGGAGTCAAGAGACCCAGTACTTC CASNSQVTSGSQETQYF
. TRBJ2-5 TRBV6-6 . TGTGCCAGCTGTCCTAAGTGGACAAGCAATGAGCAGTACTTC CASCPKWTSNEQYF
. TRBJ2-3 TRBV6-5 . TGTGCCAGCAGAGACAGAGTATTCCCGGCTACGCAGTATTTT CASRDRVFPATQYF
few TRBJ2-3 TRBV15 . TGTGCCACTAAGGGCAGCACAGATACGCAGTATTTT CATKGSTDTQYF
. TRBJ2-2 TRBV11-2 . TGTGCCAGCAGCTTAGATGGCAGGGAGGAGCTGTTTTTT CASSLDGREELFF
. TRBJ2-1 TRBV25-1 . TGTGCCAGCAGTGAATTTAGGGCAGGGTTAGGTTACAATGAGCAGTTCTTC CASSEFRAGLGYNEQFF
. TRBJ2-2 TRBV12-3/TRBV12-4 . TGTGCCAGCACGGGACGTTCGAACACCGGGGAGCTGTTTTTT CASTGRSNTGELFF
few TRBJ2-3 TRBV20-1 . TGCAGTGCTAGACGCGTAGGGACAGATACGCAGTATTTT CSARRVGTDTQYF
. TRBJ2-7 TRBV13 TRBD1 TGTGCCAGCAGCTCCCGGGACAGCCCCTACAATGAGCAGTACTTC CASSSRDSPYNEQYF
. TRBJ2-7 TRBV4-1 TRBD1 TGCGCCAGCAGCCAAGGAGGGACAGGGGGCAACGAGCAGTACTTC CASSQGGTGGNEQYF
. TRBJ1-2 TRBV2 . TGTGCCAGCAGTGAAGTGGGGCTTGGGAACTATGGCTACACCTTC CASSEVGLGNYGYTF
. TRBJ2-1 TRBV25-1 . TGTGCCAGCAGTGCATACCTCTTCGGGGGTGAGCAGTTCTTC CASSAYLFGGEQFF
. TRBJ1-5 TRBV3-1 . TGTGCCAGCAGCCAAAAGAGGAATCAGCCCCAGCATTTT CASSQKRNQPQHF
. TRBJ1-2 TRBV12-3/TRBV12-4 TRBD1 TGTGCCAGCAGTTCTTCCGACAGGGCCGGGCATGGCTACACCTTC CASSSSDRAGHGYTF
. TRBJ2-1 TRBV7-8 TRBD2 TGCGCCAGCAGCTTAGGGACACTAGCGGGGGTAAATGAGCAGTTCTTC CASSLGTLAGVNEQFF
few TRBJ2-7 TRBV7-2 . TGTGCCAGACTCTTGGACGAGCAGTACTTC CARLLDEQYF
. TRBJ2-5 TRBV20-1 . TGCAGTGCTAGTGTCCCAGAGCTAGGGACCCAGTACTTC CSASVPELGTQYF
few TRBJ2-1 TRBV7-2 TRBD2 TGTGCCAGCAGCCCGACTAGCGGGGGGGTGCAACACAATGAGCAGTTCTTC CASSPTSGGVQHNEQFF
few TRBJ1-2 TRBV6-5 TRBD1 TGTGCCAGCAGGAAAGGACAGGTCGGCTACACCTTC CASRKGQVGYTF
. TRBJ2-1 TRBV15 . TGTGCCACCAGCAGAGATCGCCATTCTGATGAGCAGTTCTTC CATSRDRHSDEQFF
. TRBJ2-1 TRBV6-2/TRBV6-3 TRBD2 TGTGCCAGCAGTACCTTAGAGCGGGGGGGCTCCTACAATGAGCAGTTCTTC CASSTLERGGSYNEQFF
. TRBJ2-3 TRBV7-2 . TGTGCCAGCAGCTTAGCGGCCGGCGGGGTTAGCACAGATACGCAGTATTTT CASSLAAGGVSTDTQYF
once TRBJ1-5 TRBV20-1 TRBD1 TGCAGTGCTAGACCTATTGGGGACAGCTACAATCAGCCCCAGCATTTT CSARPIGDSYNQPQHF
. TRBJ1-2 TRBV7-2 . TGTGCCAGCAGCCCGGATCTCTCCCCGAACTATGGCTACACCTTC CASSPDLSPNYGYTF
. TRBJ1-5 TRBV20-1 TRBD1 TGCAGTGCTAGAGCCCCGACAGGGGGCAACCAGCCCCAGCATTTT CSARAPTGGNQPQHF
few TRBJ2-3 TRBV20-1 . TGCAGTGCTAGAGATCACCAGGGTCCAGATACGCAGTATTTT CSARDHQGPDTQYF
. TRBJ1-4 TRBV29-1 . TGCAGCGTTGAAGATGAACGGGGGCGTGGAAAACTGTTTTTT CSVEDERGRGKLFF
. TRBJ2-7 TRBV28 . TGTGCCAGCAGTTCGTCTTCCCTTAGCTCCTACGAGCAGTACTTC CASSSSSLSSYEQYF